This TCR beta chain was found in a study of T cell responses to AZD1222 COVID-19 vaccine. Study results and caveats: Vaccine-associated CD4 TCRs spanned spike, dominant at 160-218 and 743-854. Only six individuals given AZD1222 were seropositive at baseline.

This clone appeared once. Antigen unknown. Germline-derived CDR1 and CDR2 are LGHDT and YNNKEL (reference sequence). The CDR3 is 13 residues long. V lost 6 bases, J lost 4 bases, and 12 bases lay in between. Sequencing was performed with immunoSEQ multiplex PCR; in TCRdb, only in-frame clones are kept and a portion is missing. Found here are over 130,000 clones, about 89% of them singletons; the top ten hold over 3.5%. This chain uses TRBV3-1 (or the pseudogene TRBV3-2) with TRBJ1-1; D gene uncertain. The source was peripheral blood, collected on day 0 of AZD1222 vaccination. The sequence was collected from an adult in good health. This CDR3 reads CASREVRGTEAFF. For the CDR3, the DNA is TGTGCCAGCAGGGAAGTACGGGGCACTGAAGCTTTCTTT.